The 4 T cell receptor beta chains below come from one sample, sequenced in a study of molecular identifiers for immune sequencing clone quantification. From the PCR reads, TCRdb called clonotypes with MiXCR, one entry per CDR3 protein. The sample records some 41,000 distinct CDR3 sequences, 24% being singletons. What was sequenced was naive CD8+ T cells from blood, with Jurkat cell RNA spiked in. This sample's subset: FACS-sorted CD8+CD4-CCR7+CD45RA+ naive T cells. The receptors were sampled from a human donor in good health. Some libraries in this study had Jurkat cell RNA spiked in.

This clonotype has at least ten counts. This sequence joins TRBV27 and TRBJ2-2, with 7 bases that match TRBD2. The junction had 5 bases not matched to a gene; V was cut back by 4 bases and J by 0 bases. This CDR3 has 16 amino acids. Germline lookup yields CDR1 MNHEY and CDR2 SMNVEV (reference sequence). CDR3 nucleotides: TGTGCCAGCAGTTCGCAACTAGCGACGAACACCGGGGAGCTGTTTTTT. It codes for CASSSQLATNTGELFF.

As for this clonotype: This may come from a read error, since a much larger clone is one base off. V is TRBV29-1 and J is TRBJ1-2; the D gene is possibly TRBD1 (5 bases). There are 12 residues in the CDR3. Germline CDR1 is SQVTM and CDR2 is ANQGSEA. The CDR3 loop reads CSVEGQPYDYTF. CDR3 nucleotide sequence: TGCAGCGTTGAAGGACAGCCCTATGACTACACCTTC.

Many counts were recorded for this clonotype. This chain joins TRBV6-5 and TRBJ1-5; 10 bases align to TRBD1. The CDR3 contains 15 residues. Germline CDR1 and CDR2: MNHEY and SVGAGI. V was clipped by 4 bases and J by 6 bases; unmatched bases: 6. Written as DNA, the CDR3 is TGTGCCAGCAGTTCCGGGACAGGGGTCGGTCAGCCCCAGCATTTT. The encoded protein is CASSSGTGVGQPQHF.

This clonotype has a count of ten or more. J is TRBJ1-1 and V is TRBV4-3; TRBD1 agrees at 8 bases. This CDR3 contains 18 residues. Germline values: CDR1 LGHNA, CDR2 YSLEER. The V gene end was trimmed by 3 bases and the J gene end by 1 base; junction bases not matched to a gene: 13. This CDR3 is CASSQGGWPQGANTEAFF. The DNA for the CDR3 is TGCGCCAGCAGCCAGGGAGGTTGGCCCCAGGGGGCGAACACTGAAGCTTTCTTT.